This note documents a single TCR beta chain sequence. Its specificity is not known. This entry belongs to a study of T cell repertoires in cytomegalovirus infection. Whole-study context: Epitope selection comprised recently identified HLA-C-restricted CMV epitopes and well-studied HLA-B-restricted CMV epitopes. It can be stated that public TCR beta signatures indicated CMV infection as well as a matching HLA type.

A single record per CDR3 protein comes from TCRdb applying MiXCR to the reads. The sample holds approximately 910,000 distinct CDR3 sequences, approximately 30% seen once. Specimen: cultured CD8+ T cells from PBMCs, collected from culture after CMV antigen stimulation. This TCR was sampled from a human donor in good health (CMV status not recorded). Some clones in this sample may be carry-over from other donors' samples.

CDR3 in amino acids: CASSPRGFNYGYTF. In DNA form, the CDR3 reads TGTGCCAGCAGCCCCAGGGGTTTTAACTATGGCTACACCTTC. The rearrangement uses TRBV28 and TRBJ1-2, with D tentatively TRBD1 (6 bases). The V end lost 6 bases, the J end lost 1 base, and 12 bases lay between the germline ends. This CDR3 is 14 amino acids long. The V gene's germline CDR1 is MDHEN and CDR2 SYDVKM.